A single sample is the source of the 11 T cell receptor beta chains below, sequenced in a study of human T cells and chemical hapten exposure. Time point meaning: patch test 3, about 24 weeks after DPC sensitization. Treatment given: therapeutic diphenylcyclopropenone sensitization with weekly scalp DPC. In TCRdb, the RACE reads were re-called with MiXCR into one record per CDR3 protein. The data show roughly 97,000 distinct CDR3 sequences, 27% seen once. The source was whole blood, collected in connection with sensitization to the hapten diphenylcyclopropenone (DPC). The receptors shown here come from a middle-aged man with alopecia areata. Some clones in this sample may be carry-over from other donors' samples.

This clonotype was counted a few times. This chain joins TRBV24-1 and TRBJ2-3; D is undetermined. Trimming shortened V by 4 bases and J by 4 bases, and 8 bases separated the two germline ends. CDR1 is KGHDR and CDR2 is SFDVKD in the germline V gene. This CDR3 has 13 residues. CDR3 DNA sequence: TGTGCCACCAGTGACTCACTTGCAGATACGCAGTATTTT. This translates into CATSDSLADTQYF.

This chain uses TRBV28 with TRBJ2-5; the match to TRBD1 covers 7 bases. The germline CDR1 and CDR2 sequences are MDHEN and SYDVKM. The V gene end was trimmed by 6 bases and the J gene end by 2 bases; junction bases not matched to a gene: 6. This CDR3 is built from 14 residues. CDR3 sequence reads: CASSAGTVQETQYF. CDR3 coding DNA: TGTGCCAGCAGCGCCGGGACAGTACAAGAGACCCAGTACTTC.

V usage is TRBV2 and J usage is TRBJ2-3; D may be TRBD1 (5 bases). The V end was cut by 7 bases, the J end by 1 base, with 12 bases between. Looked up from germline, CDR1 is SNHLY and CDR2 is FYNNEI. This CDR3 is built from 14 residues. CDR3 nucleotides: TGTGCCAGCACCAAGGGGCTCCGCACAGATACGCAGTATTTT. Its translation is CASTKGLRTDTQYF.

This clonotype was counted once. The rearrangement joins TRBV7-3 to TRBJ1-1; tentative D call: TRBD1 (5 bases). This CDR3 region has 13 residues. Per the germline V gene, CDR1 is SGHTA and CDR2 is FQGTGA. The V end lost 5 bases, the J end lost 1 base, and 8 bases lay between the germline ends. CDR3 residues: CASSRQTNTEAFF. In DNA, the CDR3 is TGTGCCAGCAGCCGACAGACGAACACTGAAGCTTTCTTT.

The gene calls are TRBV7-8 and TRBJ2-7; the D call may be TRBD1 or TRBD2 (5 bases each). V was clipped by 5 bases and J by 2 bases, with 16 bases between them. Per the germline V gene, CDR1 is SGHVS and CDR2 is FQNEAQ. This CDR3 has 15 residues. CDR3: CASSLSGAGTYEQYF. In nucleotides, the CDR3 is TGTGCCAGCAGCCTATCCGGGGCAGGGACCTACGAGCAGTACTTC.

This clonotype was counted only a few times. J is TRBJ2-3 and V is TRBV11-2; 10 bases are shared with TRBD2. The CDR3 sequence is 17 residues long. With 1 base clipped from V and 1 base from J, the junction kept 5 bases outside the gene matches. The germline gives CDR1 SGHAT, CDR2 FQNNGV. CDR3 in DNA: TGTGCCAGCAGCTTAGGACGGGGGACTAGCGGCACAGATACGCAGTATTTT. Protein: CASSLGRGTSGTDTQYF. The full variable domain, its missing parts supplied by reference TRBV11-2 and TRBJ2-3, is EAGVAQSPRYKIIEKRQSVAFWCNPISGHATLYWYQQILGQGPKLLIQFQNNGVVDDSQLPKDRFSAERLKGVDSTLKIQPAKLEDSAVYLCASSLGRGTSGTDTQYFGPGTRLTVL.

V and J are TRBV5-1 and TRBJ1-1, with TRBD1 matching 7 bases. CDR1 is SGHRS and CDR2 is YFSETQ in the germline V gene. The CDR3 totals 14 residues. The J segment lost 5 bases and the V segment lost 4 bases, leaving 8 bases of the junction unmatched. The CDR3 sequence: CASSPGRGSTEAFF. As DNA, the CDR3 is TGCGCCAGCAGCCCCGGCAGGGGGAGTACTGAAGCTTTCTTT.

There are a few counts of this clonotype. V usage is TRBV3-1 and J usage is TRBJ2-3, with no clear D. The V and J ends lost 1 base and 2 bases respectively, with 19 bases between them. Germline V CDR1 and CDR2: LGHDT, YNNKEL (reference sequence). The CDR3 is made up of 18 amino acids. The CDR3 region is CASSQGGGSGVHTDTQYF. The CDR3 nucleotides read TGTGCCAGCAGCCAAGGCGGTGGCAGTGGGGTCCACACAGATACGCAGTATTTT.

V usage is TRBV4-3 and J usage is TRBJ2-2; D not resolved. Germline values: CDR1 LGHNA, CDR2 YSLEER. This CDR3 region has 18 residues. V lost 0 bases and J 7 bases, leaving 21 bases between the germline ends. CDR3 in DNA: TGCGCCAGCAGCCAAGATAGTCCCGGTCCCAGCGCTCACGGGGAGCTGTTTTTT. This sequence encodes CASSQDSPGPSAHGELFF.

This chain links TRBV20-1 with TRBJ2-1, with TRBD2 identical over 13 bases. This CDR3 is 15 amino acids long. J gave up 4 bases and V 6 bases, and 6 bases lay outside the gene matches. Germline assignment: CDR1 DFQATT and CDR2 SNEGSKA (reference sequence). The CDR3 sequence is CSARKLAGGYNEQFF. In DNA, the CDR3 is TGCAGTGCCAGGAAACTAGCGGGAGGGTACAATGAGCAGTTCTTC.

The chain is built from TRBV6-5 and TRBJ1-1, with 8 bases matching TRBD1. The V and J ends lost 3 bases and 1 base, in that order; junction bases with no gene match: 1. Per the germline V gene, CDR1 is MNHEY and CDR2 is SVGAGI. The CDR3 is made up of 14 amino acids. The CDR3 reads CASSYGTGNTEAFF. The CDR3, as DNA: TGTGCCAGCAGTTATGGGACAGGGAACACTGAAGCTTTCTTT.